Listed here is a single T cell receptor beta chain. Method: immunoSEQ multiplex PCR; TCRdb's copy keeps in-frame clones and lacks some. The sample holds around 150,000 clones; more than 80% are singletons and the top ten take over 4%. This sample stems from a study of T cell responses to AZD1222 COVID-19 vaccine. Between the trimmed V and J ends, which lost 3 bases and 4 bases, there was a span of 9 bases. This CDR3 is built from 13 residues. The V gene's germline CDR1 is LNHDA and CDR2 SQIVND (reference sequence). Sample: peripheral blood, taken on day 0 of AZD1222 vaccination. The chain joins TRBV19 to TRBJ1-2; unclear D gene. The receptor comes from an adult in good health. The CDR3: CASSMRAIYGYTF. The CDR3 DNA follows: TGTGCCAGTAGTATGCGGGCAATCTATGGCTACACCTTC.